This TCR beta chain was profiled in a study of blood T cell repertoires in COVID-19. Methods used by the authors: Amplifying reference gene primers gave estimates of nucleated cell counts. The data were produced by immunoSEQ multiplex PCR, yet TCRdb's version contains in-frame clones alone and is incomplete. The V and J calls and clone size were taken over from that table, and D and trimming were inferred from the DNA. Among 150,000 to 200,000 clones listed, approximately 87% were seen once. The CDR3 spans 16 residues. The germline CDR1 and CDR2 sequences are MNHEY and SVGEGT. Trimming cost V 5 bases and J 1 base, with 15 bases left between them.

This sequence was found in a woman aged 70-85 years with COVID-19, enrolled during active disease. V and J are TRBV6-2 or TRBV6-3 and TRBJ2-1, with D perhaps matching TRBD2 (6 bases). The sample was peripheral blood. The CDR3 loop is CASSKGTSNSYNEQFF. In DNA, the CDR3 is TGTGCCAGCAGTAAAGGGACTTCCAATTCCTACAATGAGCAGTTCTTC.